This TCR beta chain stems from a study of tumor-infiltrating lymphocytes in oesophageal squamous cell carcinoma. CDR1 and CDR2 (germline): MNHGY, SVAAGI. The V end was cut by 3 bases, the J end by 2 bases, with 12 bases between. The CDR3 length is 15 residues. From the PCR reads, TCRdb called clonotypes with MiXCR, one entry per CDR3 protein. The sample carries approximately 20,000 distinct CDR3 sequences, 35% to 45% recorded once. The clonotype originates from a male donor with esophageal squamous cell carcinoma. The chain couples TRBV6-9 to TRBJ2-3, with D perhaps matching TRBD1 (6 bases). Input material: esophageal tumor tissue. CDR3 sequence reads: CASSYKGVPTDTQYF. For the CDR3, the DNA is TGTGCCAGCAGTTACAAGGGGGTCCCCACAGATACGCAGTATTTT.